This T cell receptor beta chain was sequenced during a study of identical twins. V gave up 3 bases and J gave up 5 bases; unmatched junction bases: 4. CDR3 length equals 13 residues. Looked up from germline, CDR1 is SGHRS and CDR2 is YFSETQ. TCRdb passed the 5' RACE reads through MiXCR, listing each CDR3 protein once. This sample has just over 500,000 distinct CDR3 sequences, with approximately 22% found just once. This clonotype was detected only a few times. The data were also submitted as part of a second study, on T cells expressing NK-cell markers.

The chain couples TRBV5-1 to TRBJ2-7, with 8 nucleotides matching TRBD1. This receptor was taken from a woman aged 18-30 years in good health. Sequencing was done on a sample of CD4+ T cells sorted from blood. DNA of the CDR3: TGCGCCAGCAGCTGGGGACAGGAGGACGAGCAGTACTTC. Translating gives CASSWGQEDEQYF.